This is a list of T cell receptor beta chains from one sample in a study of technical replicates of blood from a few donors. Here immunoSEQ multiplex PCR was the method, and the copy in TCRdb shows in-frame clones only, minus some. The data hold 12,000 or so clones, with roughly nine tenths observed a single time. The sequenced sample was PBMCs. These receptors were collected from a human donor in good health. Each CDR3 is given with its conserved first and last residue. D genes are given only for firm matches. Size values are once, few and many counts, or a class for expanded clones, and some rows have none.

TRBD1	TRBV28	TRBJ2-7	-	TGTGCCAGCAGACCCACAGGGGCCTACGAGCAGTACTTC	CASRPTGAYEQYF
-	TRBV15	TRBJ2-5	-	TGTGCCACCAGCAGAGACGTCCCGGGGGAGACCCAGTACTTC	CATSRDVPGETQYF
-	TRBV21-1	TRBJ1-4	once	TGTGCCAGCAGCAAAGATGATAGGGGTAGGGGTGAAAAACTGTTTTTT	CASSKDDRGRGEKLFF
TRBD2	TRBV11-1	TRBJ2-7	-	TGTGCCACCAGCCGGGGGGACGGTGAGGAGCAGTACTTC	CATSRGDGEEQYF
TRBD1	TRBV18	TRBJ1-2	few	TGTGCCAGCTCATCAGGACAGGGGATTAACTATGGCTACACCTTC	CASSSGQGINYGYTF
-	TRBV19	TRBJ2-7	-	TGTGCCAGTAGCCCAGGGGAAGATCCGCGCGAGCAGTACTTC	CASSPGEDPREQYF
TRBD2	TRBV25-1	TRBJ2-1	-	TGTGCCACCGCGGGGGACTACAATGAGCAGTTCTTC	CATAGDYNEQFF
TRBD2	TRBV10-1	TRBJ2-7	-	TGCGCCAGCAGTGGTAGCGGGTGGGACGGCGAGCAGTACTTC	CASSGSGWDGEQYF
-	TRBV6-1	TRBJ2-4	-	TGTGCCAGCAGTGAAGCGCGTCTAGCGAAAAACATTCAGTACTTC	CASSEARLAKNIQYF
TRBD1	TRBV5-6	TRBJ2-2	once	TGTGCCAGCAGCCTGGACAGGCTATACACCGGGGAGCTGTTTTTT	CASSLDRLYTGELFF
-	TRBV7-6	TRBJ1-5	-	TGTGCCAGCAGCTTTCAGGGGCTCAATCAGCCCCAGCATTTT	CASSFQGLNQPQHF
-	TRBV4-2	TRBJ2-1	-	TGTGCCAGCAGCCAAGGGGCCGGGGGAGTCAGAAGCTCCTACAATGAGCAGTTCTTC	CASSQGAGGVRSSYNEQFF
-	TRBV7-8	TRBJ1-5	-	TGTGCCAGCAGCTTAGTAGGGGTAAGCAATCAGCCCCAGCATTTT	CASSLVGVSNQPQHF
TRBD2	TRBV10-3	TRBJ2-7	few	TGTGCCATCGGGGAGGGAATCTCCTACGAGCAGTACTTC	CAIGEGISYEQYF
-	TRBV27	TRBJ1-5	-	TGTGCCAGCAGTGCTGGAGGCTGGGTCGGGCAGCCCCAGCATTTT	CASSAGGWVGQPQHF
-	TRBV11-2	TRBJ2-5	once	TGTGCCAGCAGCTTACAGTCACTAAAACCCACGTACTTC	CASSLQSLKPTYF
-	TRBV18	TRBJ1-4	-	TGTGCCAGCTCACCACGCGGCGGGACAACTAATGAAAAACTGTTTTTT	CASSPRGGTTNEKLFF
-	TRBV2	TRBJ1-5	once	TGTGCCAGCAGTGGACAGGCCCGCAATCAGCCCCAGCATTTT	CASSGQARNQPQHF
-	TRBV7-2	TRBJ2-1	-	TGTGCCAGCAGCTTAGGAGGGGGGGACTCCAATGAGCAGTTCTTC	CASSLGGGDSNEQFF
-	TRBV11-3	TRBJ2-1	-	TGTGCCAGCAGCCCCTTCAGGGGCGACTACAATGAGCAGTTCTTC	CASSPFRGDYNEQFF
-	TRBV5-1	TRBJ2-5	-	TGCGCCAGCAGAGGACAGGAGGGCGAGACCCAGTACTTC	CASRGQEGETQYF
TRBD1	TRBV5-1	TRBJ1-2	-	TGCGCCAGCAGCTTGGATGCAGGGGGCAGCTATGGCTACACCTTC	CASSLDAGGSYGYTF
-	TRBV27	TRBJ2-2	-	TGTGCCTGCAAACCCCTCGGGACTCTTAACACCGGGGAGCTGTTTTTT	CACKPLGTLNTGELFF
-	TRBV6-1	TRBJ1-2	-	TGTGCCAGCACCCGGGACATAAACTATGGCTACACCTTC	CASTRDINYGYTF
-	TRBV5-1	TRBJ2-7	once	TGCGCCAGCAGCATCGGGACCTACGAGCAGTACTTC	CASSIGTYEQYF
TRBD1	TRBV4-2	TRBJ1-2	once	TGTGCCAGCAGCCTCGGACAGGGAGGCAACTATGGCTACACCTTC	CASSLGQGGNYGYTF